A selection of T cell receptor beta chains follows, all from one sample in a study of beta chain features in type 1 diabetes. Here immunoSEQ multiplex PCR was the method, and the copy in TCRdb shows in-frame clones only, minus some. There are 300,000 to 400,000 clones in the sample; around an eighth occur only once, and less than 0.02% lies in the top ten. Sequencing used naive CD4+ T cells from blood. These receptors originate from a man between 18 and 29 years old in good health. Each CDR3 is given with its conserved first and last residue. The order of the fields is clone size, V gene, J gene, D gene, CDR3 DNA, CDR3 protein. The D gene is left open where the match is weak. The listing skips clone size in some rows; elsewhere it reads once, few, many or a size class.

NA,TRBV9,TRBJ2-3,TRBD2,TGTGCCAGCAGCGTAGCCACGACTAGCGGGACGTCCACAGATACGCAGTATTTT,CASSVATTSGTSTDTQYF
NA,TRBV18,TRBJ1-1,NA,TGTGCCAGCTCACCAGGTTTGGGGGACTTCCGAACTGAAGCTTTCTTT,CASSPGLGDFRTEAFF
few,TRBV5-1,TRBJ1-6,NA,TGCGCCAGCAGCAAAGAGGACAGAAGGAGAAATTCACCCCTCCACTTT,CASSKEDRRRNSPLHF
NA,TRBV6-5,TRBJ1-1,TRBD1,TGTGCCAGCAGTCGACCGGGACAGGGGGGCACTGAAGCTTTCTTT,CASSRPGQGGTEAFF
few,TRBV28,TRBJ2-1,TRBD2,TGTGCCAGCAGCCTAGCGGGAGAGGGCTTCTTC,CASSLAGEGFF
once,TRBV11-1,TRBJ2-2,TRBD1,TGTGCCAGCAGCCTGGGGACAGGGGGCTTTACCGGGGAGCTGTTTTTT,CASSLGTGGFTGELFF
few,TRBV15,TRBJ1-4,NA,TGTGCCACCAGCAGAGGACCGAGCGGGGGGTCTAATGAAAAACTGTTTTTT,CATSRGPSGGSNEKLFF
few,TRBV7-8,TRBJ2-1,TRBD1,TGTGCCAGCAGCGTAAGCCGGGACAGAGCTTACGATGAGCAGTTCTTC,CASSVSRDRAYDEQFF
few,TRBV30,TRBJ2-2,TRBD2,TGTGCCTGGGACCAGCTGGGGGGGGAGACCGGGGAGCTGTTTTTT,CAWDQLGGETGELFF
NA,TRBV30,TRBJ1-2,NA,TGTGCCTTATTCCAGGGTCTCTCCTATGGCTACACCTTC,CALFQGLSYGYTF
few,TRBV14,TRBJ1-1,TRBD1,TGTGCCAGCAGCCCCCAGGGGGCCACTGAAGCTTTCTTT,CASSPQGATEAFF
few,TRBV29-1,TRBJ2-5,NA,TGCAGCGTTCATCCACCAGGGGTGACGGAGACCCAGTACTTC,CSVHPPGVTETQYF
NA,TRBV7-2,TRBJ1-5,NA,TGTGCCAGCAGCTTAGTGGCAGGGCAGGGAAATCAGCCCCAGCATTTT,CASSLVAGQGNQPQHF
NA,TRBV15,TRBJ2-5,TRBD2,TGTGCCACCAGCAGGTCTAGCGGGAGGGCCGGAGAGACCCAGTACTTC,CATSRSSGRAGETQYF
NA,TRBV11-2,TRBJ2-3,NA,TGTGCCAGCGTGGATAGCAGGGGCACAGATACGCAGTATTTT,CASVDSRGTDTQYF
few,TRBV6-5,TRBJ2-7,TRBD2,TGTGCCAGCAGTTCACTAGCGGGAGGAAACTACGAGCAGTACTTC,CASSSLAGGNYEQYF
NA,TRBV7-2,TRBJ2-7,TRBD1,TGTGCCAGCAGCCTAGCCGGGGACAGCGAGCAGTACTTC,CASSLAGDSEQYF
few,TRBV28,TRBJ2-2,TRBD1,TGTGCCAGCAGTCCATTGACAGGGTGGAGCACCGGGGAGCTGTTTTTT,CASSPLTGWSTGELFF
few,TRBV21-1,TRBJ2-3,NA,TGTGCCAGCAGCATTGTCCTTAGGAGATCCCGCACAGATACGCAGTATTTT,CASSIVLRRSRTDTQYF
few,TRBV7-3,TRBJ1-1,NA,TGTGCCAGCAGCCCAGGACAGCTGAACACTGAAGCTTTCTTT,CASSPGQLNTEAFF
NA,TRBV13,TRBJ2-7,TRBD1,TGTGCCAGCAGCCGGGACAGGTGGGCCCACGAGCAGTACTTC,CASSRDRWAHEQYF
NA,TRBV2,TRBJ2-3,TRBD2,TGTGCCAGCGGGACTAGACTTTCCAGAAGCACAGATACGCAGTATTTT,CASGTRLSRSTDTQYF
NA,TRBV6-5,TRBJ1-2,NA,TGTGCCAGCAGTTACACTCAGGGGAGTGAGGGCTACACCTTC,CASSYTQGSEGYTF
NA,TRBV18,TRBJ2-7,NA,TGTGCCAGCTCACTAGCACGGGACTTTGCCTACGAGCAGTACTTC,CASSLARDFAYEQYF
few,TRBV5-6,TRBJ1-2,NA,TGTGCCAGCAGCTTGATATCGCAGGGTGGCTACACCTTC,CASSLISQGGYTF
few,TRBV30,TRBJ1-1,TRBD1,TGTGCCTGGGCGGGACAGGGGGTCCTCTGGAGGTCTGAAGCTTTCTTT,CAWAGQGVLWRSEAFF
NA,TRBV7-6,TRBJ1-1,NA,TGTGCCAGCAGCTCCTTCAGGGGATACACTGAAGCTTTCTTT,CASSSFRGYTEAFF
few,TRBV28,TRBJ1-1,NA,TGTGCCAGCTTCCTACGATTCAACACTGAAGCTTTCTTT,CASFLRFNTEAFF
NA,TRBV9,TRBJ2-5,TRBD2,TGTGCCAGCAGCGTAGATAGCGGGTTACAAGAGACCCAGTACTTC,CASSVDSGLQETQYF
many,TRBV23-1,TRBJ1-5,NA,TGCTCAGGGAATCAGCCCCAGCATTTT,CSGNQPQHF
NA,TRBV21-1,TRBJ1-2,NA,TGTGCCAGCAGCAAGGGCCGTTGGGGCTACACCTTC,CASSKGRWGYTF
NA,TRBV19,TRBJ2-7,TRBD2,TGTGCCAGTAGTACCCTAGCGGGAGTATCCTACGAGCAGTACTTC,CASSTLAGVSYEQYF
NA,TRBV5-1,TRBJ2-7,NA,TGCGCCAGCAGCGGACAACAGGTTACCGTATCCTACGAGCAGTACTTC,CASSGQQVTVSYEQYF
NA,TRBV9,TRBJ1-4,NA,TGTGCCAGCAGCGTGAGGGGAGGAGAAAAACTGTTTTTT,CASSVRGGEKLFF